This T cell receptor beta chain was captured by sequencing in a study of blood T cell repertoires in COVID-19. The wider study: Italy, Spain and the United States were the sources of the convalescent and acute COVID-19 samples.

In the study's own analysis: Reference gene primer amplification gave nucleated cell count estimates. Produced via immunoSEQ multiplex PCR; TCRdb's table is partial and in-frame only. V, J and clone size are taken as reported in that table, and D and trimming were inferred from the DNA itself. The sample has around 43,000 clones, roughly 90% seen once. Looked up from germline, CDR1 is SGHNT and CDR2 is YYREEE (reference sequence). V was clipped by 7 bases and J by 2 bases; unmatched bases: 5. The CDR3 totals 13 residues. V usage is TRBV5-4 and J usage is TRBJ2-5; 7 bases line up with TRBD2. Sequencing was performed on peripheral blood. The receptor's source is a man aged 50 to 59 with active COVID-19. CDR3 residues: CASSTSEQETQYF. CDR3 nucleotides: TGTGCCAGCTCCACTAGCGAGCAAGAGACCCAGTACTTC.